Each of the 28 T cell receptor beta chains below was sequenced from the same sample in a study of T cell repertoires in aging, cancer and after chemotherapy. TRB rearrangements spanning V, D and J were amplified using mixed TRB-A/B primers. TCRdb redid the calling of the multiplex PCR reads with MiXCR, one entry per CDR3 protein. The table has under 4,000 distinct CDR3 sequences, less than 25% seen once. Peripheral blood genomic DNA, not sorted cells or RNA, was the template. The sequenced sample consisted of blood. The receptors here all came from a human donor with a solid tumor.

This clonotype was observed a few times. The genes are TRBV5-1 and TRBJ1-2; D not certain. Germline-derived CDR1 and CDR2 are SGHRS and YFSETQ. The V gene lost 0 bases and the J gene lost 11 bases, with 14 bases spanning the gap. The CDR3 contains 13 residues. The CDR3 region is CASSLARPQGYTF. CDR3 bases: TGCGCCAGCAGCTTGGCGCGACCCCAAGGGTACACCTTC.

This clonotype is labeled large (0.1 to 1%). This rearrangement joins TRBV6-2 or TRBV6-3 to TRBJ2-3, with TRBD2 identical over 11 bases. V dropped 8 bases and J dropped 2; count of bases not matched to a gene: 6. Germline V CDR1 and CDR2: MNHEY, SVGEGT. This CDR3 is 15 amino acids long. The CDR3 DNA reads as TGTGCCAGCGAACTAGCGGGGGAACCCACAGATACGCAGTATTTT. The encoded protein is CASELAGEPTDTQYF.

The CDR3 here is CATSDLLDSGGIVTGELFF. The DNA of the CDR3 is TGTGCCACCAGTGATTTGCTTGACTCGGGGGGCATCGTCACCGGGGAGCTGTTTTTT. The V and J genes are TRBV24-1 and TRBJ2-2; D may be TRBD2 (7 bases). The germline V gene has CDR1 KGHDR and CDR2 SFDVKD. V was clipped by 0 bases and J by 4 bases, with 20 bases between them. The CDR3 sequence is 19 residues long.

The CDR3 loop is CASREQGSYGYTF. The CDR3, as DNA: TGTGCCAGCCGAGAGCAGGGTTCCTATGGCTACACCTTC. The V call is TRBV19, the J call TRBJ1-2; TRBD1 might be the D (5 bases). The CDR3 extends over 13 amino acids. Trimming stripped 9 bases from V and 4 bases from J, with 15 bases between. Germline assignment: CDR1 LNHDA and CDR2 SQIVND (reference sequence).

Sample share makes this clonotype medium-sized. This chain uses TRBV27 with TRBJ2-7; 7 bases align to TRBD1. The V and J ends lost 4 bases and 3 bases, in that order; junction bases with no gene match: 12. Germline-derived CDR1 and CDR2 are MNHEY and SMNVEV (reference sequence). This CDR3 is built from 16 residues. The chain's CDR3 is CASSSSLGTAGYEQYF. The CDR3 DNA is TGTGCCAGCAGTTCCTCACTGGGGACAGCAGGCTACGAGCAGTACTTC.

This clonotype ranks as medium-sized. The rearrangement joins TRBV18 to TRBJ2-3; 8 nucleotides line up with TRBD2. V lost 4 bases and J lost 4; bases outside the gene matches: 4. The CDR3 extends over 14 amino acids. CDR1 is KGHSH and CDR2 is LQKENI in the germline V gene. CDR3 loop: CASSRRGAADTQYF. CDR3 in DNA: TGTGCCAGCTCACGGCGGGGGGCAGCAGATACGCAGTATTTT.

By frequency in the sample, this clonotype is medium-sized. The rearrangement uses TRBV7-2 and TRBJ2-7; D might be TRBD1 (5 bases). V lost 2 bases and J lost 3, with 5 bases in between. The CDR3 runs 12 residues. Germline V gives CDR1 SGHTA, CDR2 FQGNSA. Here the CDR3 DNA reads TGTGCCAGCAGCTTAACAGGCTACGAGCAGTACTTC. Translated, it gives CASSLTGYEQYF.

J is TRBJ1-1 and V is TRBV6-1, with D perhaps matching TRBD1 (6 bases). V was trimmed by 1 base and J by 4 bases, leaving 16 bases between them. CDR1 is MNHNS and CDR2 is SASEGT in the germline V gene. The CDR3 length is 16 residues. In DNA, the CDR3 is TGTGCCAGCAGTGAAGGAGGGGGGGGTCGGAGCACTGAAGCTTTCTTT. It translates to CASSEGGGGRSTEAFF.

By sample share, this clonotype is medium-sized. The germline gene is not matched at one end of the junction; a read error may be the cause. The DNA for the CDR3 is TGTGGCAGCATCTGGGAGGGGGGGATGAACACTGAAGCTTTCTTT. Translating it yields CGSIWEGGMNTEAFF. V gene TRBV7-9 combines with J gene TRBJ1-1; D may be TRBD1 (6 bases). Germline V gene lookup returns CDR1 SEHNR and CDR2 FQNEAQ (reference sequence). The CDR3 is made up of 15 amino acids. Full variable domain (missing parts from reference TRBV7-9 and TRBJ1-1): DTGVSQNPRHKITKRGQNVTFRCDPISEHNRLYWYRQTLGQGPEFLTYFQNEAQLEKSRLLSDRFSAERPKGSFSTLEIQRTEQGDSAMYLCGSIWEGGMNTEAFFGQGTRLTVV.

The V and J genes are TRBV20-1 and TRBJ1-6; possible D gene TRBD1, 6 bases. This CDR3 has 15 residues. V was pared by 1 base and J by 10 bases, with 17 bases between. From germline, CDR1 is DFQATT and CDR2 SNEGSKA (reference sequence). This CDR3 is CSARVGGRTGSPLHF. CDR3 DNA sequence: TGCAGTGCTAGAGTCGGGGGGCGTACTGGATCACCCCTCCACTTT.

The chain recombines TRBV7-2 with TRBJ1-6; D is unresolved. This CDR3 spans 14 amino acids. V lost 5 bases, J lost 9 bases, and 14 bases lay in between. Germline values: CDR1 SGHTA, CDR2 FQGNSA. The chain's CDR3 is CASSERERVSPLHF. The CDR3 region has the DNA TGTGCCAGCAGCGAGAGGGAGCGAGTTTCACCCCTCCACTTT.

Many counts were recorded for this clonotype. This sequence joins TRBV12-3 or TRBV12-4 and TRBJ1-1, with D possibly TRBD1 on 5 matching bases. This CDR3 comprises 15 residues. Trimming shortened V by 6 bases and J by 4 bases, and 18 bases separated the two germline ends. The CDR3 sequence is CASRPGPRAGTEAFF. In DNA, the CDR3 is TGTGCCAGCAGACCAGGGCCCCGAGCGGGCACTGAAGCTTTCTTT.

This clonotype was detected only a few times. The V and J genes are TRBV20-1 and TRBJ1-1; weak D call: TRBD1 (6 bases). Trimming left V 7 bases short and J 5 bases short, with 11 bases between. CDR1 is DFQATT, CDR2 SNEGSKA, per germline (reference sequence). The CDR3 is 11 amino acids. CDR3 sequence: CSVKGQTEAFF. Written as DNA, the CDR3 is TGCAGTGTTAAAGGACAGACTGAAGCTTTCTTT.

Comment on this clonotype: A much larger clone differs from this one at a single base, so this may be a read error. V usage is TRBV12-3 or TRBV12-4 and J usage is TRBJ1-2, with 7 bases fitting TRBD1. The CDR3 sequence is 17 residues long. V lost 4 bases, J lost 0 bases, and 11 bases stayed unmatched. CDR3 region: CASSSDATGAANYGYTF. CDR3 DNA: TGTGCCAGCAGTTCCGACGCCACAGGGGCAGCTAACTATGGCTACACCTTC.

V is TRBV20-1 and J is TRBJ2-3, with D perhaps matching TRBD2 (6 bases). V gave up 5 bases and J gave up 10 bases, with 13 bases separating them. CDR1 and CDR2 from the germline V gene are DFQATT and SNEGSKA (reference sequence). The CDR3 contains 11 residues. The CDR3 nucleotides read TGCAGTGCTCCGACTAGGAATTCGCAGTATTTT. Encoded protein: CSAPTRNSQYF.

This clonotype is classed as medium-sized. This sequence joins TRBV6-2 or TRBV6-3 and TRBJ1-2; D may be TRBD1 (5 bases). V gave up 7 bases and J gave up 3 bases, with 18 bases separating them. Per the germline V gene, CDR1 is MNHEY and CDR2 is SVGEGT. There are 15 residues in the CDR3. CDR3 protein: CASTRRGESDYGYTF. CDR3 nucleotide sequence: TGTGCCAGCACTAGAAGGGGAGAATCGGACTATGGCTACACCTTC.

The chain is built from TRBV6-6 and TRBJ2-3; 8 bases agree with TRBD2. The J segment lost 3 bases and the V segment lost 5 bases, leaving 13 bases of the junction unmatched. Germline CDR1 and CDR2: MNHNY and SVGAGI (reference sequence). CDR3 size: 17 residues. Written as DNA, the CDR3 is TGTGCCAGCAGTGGGGGCGGCAGCGGGGGTTTAACAGATACGCAGTATTTT. The encoded protein is CASSGGGSGGLTDTQYF.

By sample share, this clonotype is medium-sized. The chain has TRBV6-5 and TRBJ1-6, with 7 bases lining up with TRBD1. The V and J ends lost 6 bases and 9 bases, in that order; junction bases with no gene match: 5. From germline, CDR1 is MNHEY and CDR2 SVGAGI. This CDR3 contains 13 residues. The CDR3 is CASSDREVSPLHF. The CDR3 DNA reads as TGTGCCAGCAGCGACAGGGAGGTTTCACCCCTCCACTTT.

This chain connects TRBV5-1 to TRBJ2-7; 9 bases fit TRBD1. CDR3 length equals 15 residues. V lost 5 bases to trimming and J lost 5 bases; unmatched junction nucleotides: 11. In germline, CDR1 is SGHRS, CDR2 YFSETQ. CDR3 residues: CASSSLTGGLDEQYF. The CDR3 region has the DNA TGCGCCAGCAGTTCCCTCACAGGGGGCTTAGACGAGCAGTACTTC.

This clonotype was counted only a few times. This rearrangement joins TRBV12-3 or TRBV12-4 to TRBJ1-5; weak D call: TRBD1 (5 bases). The germline V and J ends were trimmed by 6 bases and 4 bases, with 16 bases remaining between them. The CDR3 has 15 residues. The CDR3 DNA is TGTGCCAGCAGCTCTTACAGGCTTGGGAATCAGCCCCAGCATTTT. As protein: CASSSYRLGNQPQHF.

Within the sample, this clonotype is medium-sized. V usage is TRBV6-1 and J usage is TRBJ1-2; perhaps TRBD1 as D (5 bases). Germline lookup yields CDR1 MNHNS and CDR2 SASEGT. CDR3 length: 15 amino acids. V was cut by 2 bases and J by 1 base, with 11 bases left in between. The CDR3 protein is CASSERDPLNYGYTF. The CDR3 DNA reads TGTGCCAGCAGTGAACGGGACCCCCTTAACTATGGCTACACCTTC.

This clonotype was seen many times. The rearrangement uses TRBV20-1 and TRBJ1-4; D is perhaps TRBD1 (5 bases). Trimming removed 6 bases from V and 2 bases from J, with 13 bases in between. This CDR3 has 14 amino acids. Germline lookup yields CDR1 DFQATT and CDR2 SNEGSKA (reference sequence). The CDR3 DNA sequence: TGCAGTGCCCTCATGGGGGGTACTAATGAAAAACTGTTTTTT. Encoded protein: CSALMGGTNEKLFF.

In regard to this clonotype: A single base separates this from a much larger clone, so it may be a read error. The V gene is TRBV5-1, the J gene TRBJ2-1; 8 bases line up with TRBD2. This CDR3 has 16 amino acids. The V segment lost 1 base and the J segment 11 bases; nucleotides outside the gene matches: 14. CDR1 and CDR2 from the germline V gene are SGHRS and YFSETQ. Written as DNA, the CDR3 is TGCGCCAGCAGCTTGTACACACCGGGACTAGGGAATAAGCAGTTCTTC. Amino acid sequence: CASSLYTPGLGNKQFF.

As for this clonotype: A junction end diverges from the germline sequence, so it may reflect a read error. This rearrangement joins TRBV5-3 to TRBJ2-2; no firm D call. TRBV5-3 is noted as an ORF with a role that remains uncertain. This CDR3 region has 16 residues. The chain's CDR3 is CASSPRKGSSTGELFF. Here the CDR3 DNA reads TGCGCCAGCAGCCCGAGAAAGGGTAGTTCAACCGGGGAGCTGTTTTTT.

This clonotype is medium-sized by share. The V call is TRBV6-5, the J call TRBJ1-4, with D unclear. Looked up from germline, CDR1 is MNHEY and CDR2 is SVGAGI. Trimming shortened V by 2 bases and J by 4 bases, and 8 bases separated the two germline ends. CDR3 length: 14 residues. CDR3 nucleotide sequence: TGTGCCAGCAGTTACGACGGATTTAATGAAAAACTGTTTTTT. Protein: CASSYDGFNEKLFF.

A word on this clonotype: Possible read error: a much larger clone is one base away. This chain connects TRBV5-6 to TRBJ1-1, with D uncertain. The CDR3 sequence is 14 residues long. Germline V lookup: CDR1 SGHDT, CDR2 YYEEEE. The CDR3 nucleotides read TGTGCCAGCAGCTTGGGGAGGTACAACACTAAAGCTTTCTTT. Translation gives CASSLGRYNTKAFF.

J is TRBJ2-1 and V is TRBV6-6, with 7 bases identical to TRBD2. The CDR3 is 17 residues long. The germline CDR1 and CDR2 sequences are MNHNY and SVGAGI (reference sequence). Trimming took 2 bases from V and 4 from J; bases not matched to a gene: 11. CDR3 in amino acids: CASSYGSSGRGYNEQFF. The CDR3 DNA reads TGTGCCAGCAGTTACGGGTCTAGCGGCCGGGGTTACAATGAGCAGTTCTTC.

The rearrangement uses TRBV6-1 and TRBJ1-1, with D unclear. This CDR3 has 11 residues. Germline V gives CDR1 MNHNS, CDR2 SASEGT. V lost 6 bases to trimming and J lost 1 base, with 3 bases between them. The CDR3 sequence: CASRGNTEAFF. In nucleotides, the CDR3 is TGTGCCAGCAGGGGGAACACTGAAGCTTTCTTT.